This T cell receptor (beta chain) was identified in a study of breast tumors, draining lymph nodes, adjacent tissues. Overall study results and limits: Luminal-like breast cancer showed significantly greater tumor-nontumor repertoire similarity than basal-like breast cancer did. Tumor T cell lymph node origin was a supported hypothesis, not proven. Compared with lymph nodes, tumors were less diverse; compared with nontumor tissue, more.

TCRdb passed the multiplex PCR reads through MiXCR, listing each CDR3 protein once. The sample records some 140,000 distinct CDR3 sequences, around 21% being singletons. Breast cancer patients provided tissue from their axillary draining lymph nodes. This clonotype was counted ten times or more. The antigen remains unidentified. This CDR3 has 16 amino acids. Per the germline V gene, CDR1 is MRHNA and CDR2 is SNTAGT. V was pared by 6 bases and J by 3 bases, with 11 bases of the junction left unmatched. The V gene is TRBV6-4, the J gene TRBJ1-5; 7 nucleotides agree with TRBD1. Sequencing was performed on axillary lymph node tissue. The TCR comes from a female donor with breast cancer. Some clones in this sample may be carry-over from other donors' samples. This CDR3 reads CASRARLTGHNQPQHF. CDR3 in DNA: TGTGCCAGCAGAGCGCGCCTGACAGGGCACAATCAGCCCCAGCATTTT.